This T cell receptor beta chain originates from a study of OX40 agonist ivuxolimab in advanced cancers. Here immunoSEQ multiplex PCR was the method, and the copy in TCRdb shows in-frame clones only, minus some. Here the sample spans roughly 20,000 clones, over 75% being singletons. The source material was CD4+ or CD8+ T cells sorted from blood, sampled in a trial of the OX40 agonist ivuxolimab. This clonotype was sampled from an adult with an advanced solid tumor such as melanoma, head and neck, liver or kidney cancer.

This CDR3 is CAWDTYRGGAGELFF. The CDR3 nucleotides are TGTGCCTGGGATACTTACAGGGGAGGGGCCGGGGAGCTGTTTTTT. The chain uses TRBV30 and TRBJ2-2; TRBD1 or TRBD2 may be the D gene (7 bases each). The germline V and J ends were trimmed by 5 bases and 6 bases, with 19 bases remaining between them. Germline CDR1 reads GTSNPN; CDR2 reads SVGIG (reference sequence). CDR3 length: 15 amino acids.